This entry lists 21 T cell receptor beta chains sequenced from one sample in a study of CD8+CD57+ T cells in acquired aplastic anemia. According to the study, genomic DNA was the template for TCR beta VDJ and CDR3 profiling. TCRdb used MiXCR to reprocess the reads, holding one entry per CDR3 protein. This repertoire shows about 200,000 distinct CDR3 sequences, about 60% found once; its top ten account for about 60%. Patients selected for sequencing had displayed CD8+CD57+ cell expansion by flow cytometry. Sequencing was performed on sorted CD4+, CD8+, or CD8+CD57+ T cells (not recorded which) from PBMCs. Receptors originate from a human donor with aplastic anemia.

This rearrangement joins TRBV24-1 to TRBJ2-7; TRBD1 matches 8 bases. This CDR3 has 15 residues. Germline CDR1 and CDR2: KGHDR and SFDVKD. J lost 2 bases, V lost 4 bases, and 6 bases had no gene match. CDR3 sequence reads: CATSDATTGAYEQYF. Here the CDR3 DNA reads TGTGCCACCAGTGACGCAACGACAGGGGCCTACGAGCAGTACTTC.

The chain employs TRBV7-8 and TRBJ2-3, with 9 bases that match TRBD1. Trimming at V came to 5 bases and at J to 11 bases, leaving 5 bases not matched to a gene. CDR3 size: 12 residues. The germline V gene has CDR1 SGHVS and CDR2 FQNEAQ. CDR3 sequence reads: CASSRPGQGQYF. The CDR3 DNA is TGTGCCAGCAGCCGTCCGGGACAGGGGCAGTATTTT.

V usage is TRBV9 and J usage is TRBJ2-1; D perhaps matches TRBD1 (6 bases). The CDR3 covers 14 residues. The germline CDR1 and CDR2 sequences are SGDLS and YYNGEE. Trimming left V 2 bases short and J 8 bases short, with 14 bases between. The chain's CDR3 is CASSVGTFLHEQFF. Here the CDR3 DNA reads TGTGCCAGCAGCGTCGGGACATTCCTTCATGAGCAGTTCTTC.

The rearrangement links TRBV6-1 to TRBJ1-3; TRBD1 might be the D (6 bases). CDR1 and CDR2 (germline): MNHNS, SASEGT. The CDR3 consists of 15 residues. The V end lost 3 bases, the J end lost 3 bases, and 12 bases lay between the germline ends. This CDR3 reads CASSDVIRGGNTIYF. The CDR3 DNA is TGTGCCAGCAGTGACGTGATCAGGGGTGGAAACACCATATATTTT.

V gene TRBV7-6 combines with J gene TRBJ1-4; D might be TRBD1 (5 bases). The CDR3 extends over 13 amino acids. CDR1 and CDR2 (germline): SGHVS, FNYEAQ. V was clipped by 5 bases and J by 6 bases, with 10 bases between them. The CDR3: CASSAGLYEKLFF. The CDR3 DNA follows: TGTGCCAGCAGCGCGGGACTTTATGAAAAACTGTTTTTT.

In the case of this clonotype: One junction end does not reproduce the germline sequence, and a read error may be involved. The gene calls are TRBV24-1 and TRBJ1-4, with a weak D call TRBD1 (5 bases). Germline assignment: CDR1 KGHDR and CDR2 SFDVKD. The CDR3 spans 17 residues. In nucleotides, the CDR3 is TGTGCCACGAGTGGAAGCTCGGGGGTAACGGGTAATGAAAAACTGTTTTTT. This translates into CATSGSSGVTGNEKLFF.

The chain joins TRBV19 to TRBJ1-3; no clear D. The V gene's germline CDR1 is LNHDA and CDR2 SQIVND (reference sequence). This CDR3 contains 14 residues. Deletions cut 2 bases from V and 4 bases from J, with 9 bases between. The CDR3 spells CASSISAVGNTIYF. The DNA for the CDR3 is TGTGCCAGTAGTATATCGGCAGTCGGAAACACCATATATTTT. Supplemented by reference TRBV19 and TRBJ1-3, the full variable domain reads DGGITQSPKYLFRKEGQNVTLSCEQNLNHDAMYWYRQDPGQGLRLIYYSQIVNDFQKGDIAEGYSVSREKKESFPLTVTSAQKNPTAFYLCASSISAVGNTIYFGEGSWLTVV.

The V call is TRBV10-3, the J call TRBJ1-6; 7 bases are a match to TRBD1. The CDR3 sequence is 16 residues long. V shed 2 bases, J shed 7 bases, and the junction held 8 bases outside the gene matches. Germline V gene sequence: CDR1 ENHRY, CDR2 SYGVKD. CDR3 residues: CAISEAKTGNNSPLHF. The CDR3 DNA reads TGTGCCATCAGTGAGGCGAAGACAGGGAACAATTCACCCCTCCACTTT.

This clonotype was picked up one time. This chain joins TRBV19 and TRBJ1-5; D might be TRBD1 (6 bases). V was pared by 9 bases and J by 5 bases, with 20 bases between. The CDR3 sequence is 15 residues long. CDR1 LNHDA and CDR2 SQIVND come from the germline V gene (reference sequence). DNA of the CDR3: TGTGCCAGCAGGCAACTCAGGGGTTTCGATCAGCCCCAGCATTTT. Its translation is CASRQLRGFDQPQHF.

The chain combines TRBV15 with TRBJ1-4; 7 bases agree with TRBD1. After removal of 3 bases from V and 7 bases from J, the junction contained 2 bases not matched to a gene. This CDR3 region has 13 residues. Germline loops: CDR1 LNHNV, CDR2 YYDKDF (reference sequence). The CDR3 DNA reads TGTGCCACCAGCAGCGGGACAGTTGAAAAACTGTTTTTT. Its protein product is CATSSGTVEKLFF.

The rearrangement joins TRBV20-1 to TRBJ1-5, with a tentative D call TRBD1 (5 bases). With 4 bases removed from V and 6 bases from J, the gap between germline ends came to 19 bases. This CDR3 spans 15 amino acids. Germline V gene data show CDR1 as DFQATT and CDR2 as SNEGSKA (reference sequence). CDR3 sequence: CSAKAGPLGSQPQHF. The CDR3 DNA reads as TGCAGTGCTAAGGCGGGACCGCTGGGAAGTCAGCCCCAGCATTTT.

This clonotype has a count of ten or more. The chain couples TRBV11-2 to TRBJ1-2; no firm D call. The CDR3 spans 15 residues. Germline CDR1 reads SGHAT; CDR2 reads FQNNGV. V gave up 1 base and J gave up 4 bases, with 13 bases separating them. The DNA for the CDR3 is TGTGCCAGCAGCTTAGTCTTCAACAGCTTCTATGGCTACACCTTC. Protein product: CASSLVFNSFYGYTF.

This clonotype is judged medium-sized. The junction departs from the called germline gene at one end, perhaps through a read error. J is TRBJ2-7 and V is TRBV5-1, with TRBD2 identical over 7 bases. The CDR3 loop spans 15 amino acids. Per the germline V gene, CDR1 is SGHRS and CDR2 is YFSETQ. The CDR3 region has the DNA TGTGCCAGCAGCTTAGCGGGCAGTAGCTCCTACGAGCAGTACTTC. Amino acid sequence: CASSLAGSSSYEQYF.

This clonotype was picked up one time. CDR3 region: CASSGRGGYEQYF. In DNA, the CDR3 is TGTGCCAGCAGCGGCCGAGGAGGCTACGAGCAGTACTTC. This chain links TRBV7-8 with TRBJ2-7; possible D gene TRBD2, 5 bases. V gave up 5 bases and J gave up 3 bases, with 11 bases separating them. Germline assignment: CDR1 SGHVS and CDR2 FQNEAQ. The CDR3 loop spans 13 amino acids.

Only a few counts were recorded for this clonotype. The V call is TRBV15, the J call TRBJ2-1; D might be TRBD2 (5 bases). Germline V CDR1 and CDR2: LNHNV, YYDKDF (reference sequence). Deletions cut 1 base from V and 6 bases from J, with 10 bases between. The CDR3 runs 14 residues. The CDR3 loop is CATSRGLAGNEQFF. In DNA form, the CDR3 reads TGTGCCACCAGCAGAGGCCTAGCCGGCAATGAGCAGTTCTTC.

This rearrangement joins TRBV7-8 to TRBJ2-3; 9 bases are a match to TRBD2. CDR3 length: 16 residues. Trimming removed 1 base from V and 7 bases from J; junction bases left unmatched: 9. Germline lookup yields CDR1 SGHVS and CDR2 FQNEAQ. The CDR3 is CASSLELGGGVYTQYF. The CDR3 nucleotides read TGTGCCAGCAGCTTAGAGTTAGGCGGGGGGGTTTATACGCAGTATTTT.

The chain combines TRBV7-9 with TRBJ2-7; tentatively, D is TRBD1 (5 bases). There are 16 residues in the CDR3. Germline V gives CDR1 SEHNR, CDR2 FQNEAQ (reference sequence). The V gene lost 1 base and the J gene lost 2 bases, with 15 bases spanning the gap. Here the CDR3 reads CASSLDSIGAAYEQYF. Here the CDR3 DNA reads TGTGCCAGCAGCTTAGATTCGATAGGGGCCGCCTACGAGCAGTACTTC. The full variable domain, rest sourced from reference TRBV7-9 and TRBJ2-7, is DTGVSQNPRHKITKRGQNVTFRCDPISEHNRLYWYRQTLGQGPEFLTYFQNEAQLEKSRLLSDRFSAERPKGSFSTLEIQRTEQGDSAMYLCASSLDSIGAAYEQYFGPGTRLTVT.

The V and J genes are TRBV7-9 and TRBJ1-5; D is perhaps TRBD1 (5 bases). V was trimmed by 7 bases and J by 0 bases, leaving 13 bases between them. This CDR3 has 15 residues. Germline-derived CDR1 and CDR2 are SEHNR and FQNEAQ (reference sequence). The CDR3, as DNA: TGTGCCAGCACCACAGGAGAAAATAGCAATCAGCCCCAGCATTTT. The encoded protein is CASTTGENSNQPQHF.

This clonotype has just a few counts. The J gene is TRBJ1-1, the V gene TRBV12-3 or TRBV12-4; 8 nucleotides match TRBD1. The CDR3 runs to 17 residues. V shed 0 bases and J 0 bases; nucleotides not matched to a gene: 6. The CDR3: CASSLARGRAVNTEAFF. CDR3 sequence (DNA): TGTGCCAGCAGTTTAGCCAGGGGGCGCGCCGTGAACACTGAAGCTTTCTTT.

The chain uses TRBV24-1 and TRBJ2-5; 15 nucleotides match TRBD2. This CDR3 comprises 16 residues. Germline CDR1 is KGHDR and CDR2 is SFDVKD. V lost 3 bases, J lost 2 bases, and 0 bases stayed unmatched. Here the CDR3 DNA reads TGTGCCACCAGTGATGGACTAGCGGGGGGGCAAGAGACCCAGTACTTC. This codes for CATSDGLAGGQETQYF.

In regard to this clonotype: The junction does not match germline at one end; this may be a read error. This chain joins TRBV19 and TRBJ1-2, with 7 bases that match TRBD1. The CDR3 runs to 13 residues. Germline lookup yields CDR1 LNHDA and CDR2 SQIVND (reference sequence). DNA for the CDR3: TGTGCCAGTGGTATCAGACAGGGAGGCGGCTACACCTTC. Translation: CASGIRQGGGYTF.